This T cell receptor beta chain was sequenced during a study of post-analysis software for immune sequencing data. Study as a whole: Recorded subtypes: relapsing-remitting, secondary progressive, progressive-relapsing; some patients unannotated.

The CDR3 is made up of 14 amino acids. V lost 6 bases, J lost 1 base, and 13 bases lay in between. Germline V CDR1 and CDR2: MNHEY, SMNVEV (reference sequence). On this clonotype: The antigen remains undetermined.

Study findings and constraints: TRBV5-6, TRBV5-1 and TRBV20-1 belonged to a set of roughly 5 TRBV segments that were more frequent in patients than controls.

Every TCR beta cDNA library bore unique molecular identifiers. When roughly 0.9 to 10 million T cells were used, they gave 500,000 or so cDNA molecules. A single record per CDR3 protein comes from TCRdb applying MiXCR to the PCR reads. Counted here are about 770,000 distinct CDR3 sequences, about half occurring once; the ten biggest clones make up roughly 5.2%. The sample comprised blood. The chain links TRBV27 to TRBJ2-7, with D possibly matching TRBD2 (6 bases). The receptor comes from a girl aged 10 to 17 with multiple sclerosis. The chain's CDR3 is CASRRRDLSYEQYF. DNA for the CDR3: TGTGCCAGCAGGCGCCGGGACTTATCCTACGAGCAGTACTTC.